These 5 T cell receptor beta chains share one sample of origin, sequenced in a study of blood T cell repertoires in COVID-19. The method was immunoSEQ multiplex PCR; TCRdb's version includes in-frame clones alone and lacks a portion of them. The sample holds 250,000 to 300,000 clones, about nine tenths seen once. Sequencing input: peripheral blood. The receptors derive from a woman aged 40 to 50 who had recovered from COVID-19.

The DNA for the CDR3 is TGTGCCAGCAGCTCGACATCTGTCTATGGCTACACCTTC. It yields the protein CASSSTSVYGYTF. This chain joins TRBV7-9 and TRBJ1-2, with D unclear. V was trimmed by 4 bases and J by 4 bases, leaving 10 bases between them. Germline CDR1 reads SEHNR; CDR2 reads FQNEAQ (reference sequence). This CDR3 has 13 amino acids.

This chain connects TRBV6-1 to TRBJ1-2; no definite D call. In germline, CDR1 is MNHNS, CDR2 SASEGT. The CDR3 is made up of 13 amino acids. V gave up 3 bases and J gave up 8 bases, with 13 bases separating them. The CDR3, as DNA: TGTGCCAGCAGTGAGGCCCCAGCGAAGGGCTACACCTTC. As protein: CASSEAPAKGYTF.

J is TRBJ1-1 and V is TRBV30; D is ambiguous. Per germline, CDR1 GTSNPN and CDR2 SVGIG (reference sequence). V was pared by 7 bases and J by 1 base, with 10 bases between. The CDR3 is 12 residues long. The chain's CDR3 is CAYRVPNTEAFF. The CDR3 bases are TGTGCCTACCGGGTTCCGAACACTGAAGCTTTCTTT.

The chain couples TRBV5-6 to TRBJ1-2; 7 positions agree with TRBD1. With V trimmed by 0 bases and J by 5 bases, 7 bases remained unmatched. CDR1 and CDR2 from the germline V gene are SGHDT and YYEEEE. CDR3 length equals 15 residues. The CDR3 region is CASSLGSTGSYGYTF. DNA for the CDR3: TGTGCCAGCAGCTTGGGGTCGACAGGGTCGTATGGCTACACCTTC. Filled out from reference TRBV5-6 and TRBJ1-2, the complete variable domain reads DAGVTQSPTHLIKTRGQQVTLRCSPKSGHDTVSWYQQALGQGPQFIFQYYEEEERQRGNFPDRFSGHQFPNYSSELNVNALLLGDSALYLCASSLGSTGSYGYTFGSGTRLTVV.

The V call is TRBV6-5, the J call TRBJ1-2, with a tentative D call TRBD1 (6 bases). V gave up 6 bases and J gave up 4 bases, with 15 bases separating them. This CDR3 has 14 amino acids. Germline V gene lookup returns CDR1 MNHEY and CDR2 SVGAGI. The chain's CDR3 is CASRNQGLSYGYTF. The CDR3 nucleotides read TGTGCCAGCAGAAACCAGGGGCTGAGCTATGGCTACACCTTC.